A selection of T cell receptor beta chains follows, all from one sample in a study of naive and memory T cell subsets. TCRdb re-derived calls from the UMI-ligation and nested PCR reads in MiXCR, one entry per CDR3 protein. The table records under 35,000 distinct CDR3 sequences, about 6.9% of them present only once. This sample comprised skin, obtained from a tuberculin skin test site. The receptors here all came from an adult in good health. Each CDR3 is given with its conserved first and last residue. Each record gives: V gene, J gene, CDR3 protein.

V gene: TRBV3-1; J gene: TRBJ1-6; CDR3 protein: CASSQGAYNSPLHF
V gene: TRBV10-3; J gene: TRBJ1-5; CDR3 protein: CAISESGRGNQPQHF
V gene: TRBV6-2/TRBV6-3; J gene: TRBJ2-7; CDR3 protein: CASSPTGPLTYEQYF
V gene: TRBV19; J gene: TRBJ2-4; CDR3 protein: CATLGLAGDLPGISYIQYF
V gene: TRBV29-1; J gene: TRBJ2-1; CDR3 protein: CSVVQGAFEQFF
V gene: TRBV29-1; J gene: TRBJ2-5; CDR3 protein: CSVALGHKAQETQYF
V gene: TRBV5-6; J gene: TRBJ2-1; CDR3 protein: CASRAAGVYNEQFF
V gene: TRBV10-3; J gene: TRBJ1-5; CDR3 protein: CAISDTDSNQPQHF
V gene: TRBV5-1; J gene: TRBJ2-7; CDR3 protein: CASTPVSEGLSYEQYF
V gene: TRBV29-1; J gene: TRBJ1-1; CDR3 protein: CSVSFVSGFSNTEAFF
V gene: TRBV7-6; J gene: TRBJ2-3; CDR3 protein: CASSLGTGGLVGTDTQYF
V gene: TRBV4-1; J gene: TRBJ2-7; CDR3 protein: CASSQEQKRGGLPLDYEQYF
V gene: TRBV3-1; J gene: TRBJ2-3; CDR3 protein: CASSLGSTDTQYF
V gene: TRBV5-1; J gene: TRBJ1-3; CDR3 protein: CASSSGPDSRSGNTIYF
V gene: TRBV2; J gene: TRBJ2-3; CDR3 protein: CASSAWRGGADTQYF
V gene: TRBV6-6; J gene: TRBJ1-1; CDR3 protein: CASSPGQGGSTEAFF
V gene: TRBV7-2; J gene: TRBJ1-1; CDR3 protein: CASSLVGYTEAFF
V gene: TRBV10-3; J gene: TRBJ2-6; CDR3 protein: CAISRQGADVLTF
V gene: TRBV6-5; J gene: TRBJ1-5; CDR3 protein: CASSRRSRGNSNQPQHF
V gene: TRBV27; J gene: TRBJ2-1; CDR3 protein: CASSRDRVYNEQFF
V gene: TRBV9; J gene: TRBJ2-7; CDR3 protein: CASSVAGLPYEQYF
V gene: TRBV6-5; J gene: TRBJ1-1; CDR3 protein: CASRNDRAGTEAFF
V gene: TRBV6-1; J gene: TRBJ2-3; CDR3 protein: CASSPGTRRIEADTQYF
V gene: TRBV5-1; J gene: TRBJ1-2; CDR3 protein: CASSLAPGQDPGGYTF
V gene: TRBV5-5; J gene: TRBJ2-7; CDR3 protein: CASSFSHTGVEQYF
V gene: TRBV3-1; J gene: TRBJ1-1; CDR3 protein: CASRPNRGRNTEAFF
V gene: TRBV19; J gene: TRBJ1-4; CDR3 protein: CASSIIGANEKLFF
V gene: TRBV3-1; J gene: TRBJ2-2; CDR3 protein: CASMERGAANTGELFF
V gene: TRBV14; J gene: TRBJ2-7; CDR3 protein: CASGPHGTYSYEQYF